The next 23 T cell receptor beta chains were all read from a single sample in a study of T cells in Graves' hyperthyroidism and ophthalmopathy. Using RNA transcripts as the source, TCR beta CDR3 regions were amplified. RT-PCR in the first round (using the HTBI primer set) targeted the TCR CDR3. TCRdb reprocessed the multiplex PCR reads with MiXCR, giving one entry per CDR3 protein. The sample consists of some 760,000 distinct CDR3 sequences, about 15% of them appearing once. The sample consisted of blood. The receptors derive from a woman aged 18-29 years with Graves' hyperthyroidism.

J is TRBJ2-3 and V is TRBV25-1, with D tentatively TRBD2 (6 bases). Germline assignment: CDR1 MGHDK and CDR2 SYGVNS. V lost 0 bases to trimming and J lost 2 bases, with 9 bases between them. The CDR3 has 15 amino acids. In nucleotides, the CDR3 is TGTGCCAGCAGTGAATATAGCGGCTACACAGATACGCAGTATTTT. This gives the protein CASSEYSGYTDTQYF.

This clonotype has only a few counts. V is TRBV20-1 and J is TRBJ1-2; no definite D call. Germline V gene sequence: CDR1 DFQATT, CDR2 SNEGSKA (reference sequence). Trimming left V 0 bases short and J 4 bases short, with 3 bases between. The CDR3 extends over 11 amino acids. The CDR3 region is CSARDTYGYTF. CDR3 sequence (DNA): TGCAGTGCTAGAGACACCTATGGCTACACCTTC.

The chain is built from TRBV28 and TRBJ2-7, with D possibly TRBD2 on 6 matching bases. The V end lost 5 bases, the J end lost 0 bases, and 17 bases lay between the germline ends. The CDR3 consists of 16 residues. Germline CDR1 reads MDHEN; CDR2 reads SYDVKM. DNA for the CDR3: TGTGCCAGCAGTGTCAGACTAGACCCTAGCTCCTACGAGCAGTACTTC. This gives the protein CASSVRLDPSSYEQYF.

This clonotype has at least ten counts. The CDR3 DNA follows: TGTGCCAGCAGCTTAAATTCTGTCAATACGCAGTATTTT. Translation gives CASSLNSVNTQYF. The chain links TRBV7-8 to TRBJ2-3; no clear D gene. Germline CDR1 SGHVS, CDR2 FQNEAQ. The CDR3 has 13 amino acids. Trimming stripped 2 bases from V and 7 bases from J, with 10 bases between.

This clonotype was recorded at least ten times. This chain joins TRBV6-6 and TRBJ2-5; the D gene is possibly TRBD2 (7 bases). The germline CDR1 and CDR2 sequences are MNHNY and SVGAGI (reference sequence). The CDR3 is 15 residues long. The V gene lost 0 bases and the J gene lost 5 bases, with 13 bases spanning the gap. CDR3 coding DNA: TGTGCCAGCAGTTACTCAGGGGGGGGTCGTGAGACCCAGTACTTC. It encodes CASSYSGGGRETQYF.

In its sample, this clonotype was seen many times. The chain employs TRBV3-1 and TRBJ1-1; D perhaps matches TRBD1 (6 bases). V was cut by 4 bases and J by 4 bases, with 13 bases left in between. CDR1 and CDR2 (germline): LGHDT, YNNKEL (reference sequence). The CDR3 contains 14 residues. The CDR3: CASSPTTGSTEAFF. The CDR3, as DNA: TGTGCCAGCAGCCCAACTACAGGGTCCACTGAAGCTTTCTTT.

This clonotype was counted many times. The chain joins TRBV3-1 to TRBJ2-1; 8 bases match TRBD2. V was pared by 1 base and J by 8 bases, with 16 bases of the junction left unmatched. The CDR3 spans 18 residues. Germline CDR1 reads LGHDT; CDR2 reads YNNKEL (reference sequence). The CDR3 region has the DNA TGTGCCAGCAGCCAAGCCTTTGTGACGAGCGGGAGTAAAGATGAGCAGTTCTTC. Protein sequence: CASSQAFVTSGSKDEQFF.

The gene calls are TRBV19 and TRBJ2-5, with 8 bases that match TRBD2. Germline assignment: CDR1 LNHDA and CDR2 SQIVND (reference sequence). With 4 bases clipped from V and 1 base from J, the junction kept 5 bases outside the gene matches. The CDR3 runs 15 residues. CDR3 residues: CASSRVLAGQETQYF. In nucleotides, the CDR3 is TGTGCCAGTAGTAGAGTTCTAGCGGGCCAAGAGACCCAGTACTTC.

This clonotype was seen only a few times. The chain couples TRBV12-3 or TRBV12-4 to TRBJ2-2; the D gene is possibly TRBD2 (6 bases). The CDR3 is 15 amino acids. V was pared by 5 bases and J by 7 bases, with 17 bases between. This CDR3 is CASSPRLVIGGELFF. DNA for the CDR3: TGTGCCAGCAGTCCGCGACTAGTAATAGGCGGGGAGCTGTTTTTT.

This clonotype was seen ten or more times. At one boundary the junction diverges from the germline segment, which might be a read error. Here the CDR3 reads CASSPSSGRASHEQYF. CDR3 DNA: TGTGCCAGCAGCCCCTCTAGCGGGAGGGCCTCCCACGAGCAGTACTTC. The chain has TRBV13 and TRBJ2-7; 12 nucleotides line up with TRBD2. CDR1 and CDR2 (germline): PRHDT, FYEKMQ (reference sequence). The CDR3 is 16 residues long.

The V and J genes are TRBV30 and TRBJ1-2; no clear D. Looked up from germline, CDR1 is GTSNPN and CDR2 is SVGIG (reference sequence). V was pared by 2 bases and J by 4 bases, with 14 bases between. The CDR3 contains 14 residues. CDR3 sequence reads: CAWSRTVISYGYTF. CDR3 DNA sequence: TGTGCCTGGAGTCGCACAGTGATCAGCTATGGCTACACCTTC.

This clonotype occurred a few times. This chain joins TRBV3-1 and TRBJ2-1; the match to TRBD2 covers 8 bases. The germline gives CDR1 LGHDT, CDR2 YNNKEL (reference sequence). The CDR3 consists of 19 residues. J was trimmed by 9 bases and V by 6 bases; bases with no gene match: 25. CDR3 DNA: TGTGCCAGCAGTCATGTGTCGGGGGAATCGAGCGGGAGTCGTTTTGAGCAGTTCTTC. Its protein product is CASSHVSGESSGSRFEQFF.

This clonotype occurred many times. The chain uses TRBV11-2 and TRBJ1-1; 8 bases line up with TRBD1. The V and J ends lost 3 bases and 6 bases, in that order; junction bases with no gene match: 9. Germline V CDR1 and CDR2: SGHAT, FQNNGV. The CDR3 runs 15 residues. DNA for the CDR3: TGTGCCAGCAGCTTTGGGGGACAGGAACTGCCTGAAGCTTTCTTT. This sequence encodes CASSFGGQELPEAFF.

This clonotype has a count of ten or more. The V call is TRBV14, the J call TRBJ1-2; D remains ambiguous. CDR1 and CDR2 from the germline V gene are SGHDN and FVKESK. The CDR3 is 14 amino acids. Deletions cut 0 bases from V and 8 bases from J, with 13 bases between. This CDR3 reads CASSQDVSVRGYTF. Here the CDR3 DNA reads TGTGCCAGCAGCCAAGATGTTTCCGTGAGAGGCTACACCTTC. The entire variable domain, with the rest obtained from reference TRBV14 and TRBJ1-2, is as follows: EAGVTQFPSHSVIEKGQTVTLRCDPISGHDNLYWYRRVMGKEIKFLLHFVKESKQDESGMPNNRFLAERTGGTYSTLKVQPAELEDSGVYFCASSQDVSVRGYTFGSGTRLTVV.

Ten or more counts support this clonotype. The V call is TRBV7-2, the J call TRBJ2-3; tentatively, D is TRBD1 (5 bases). Germline values: CDR1 SGHTA, CDR2 FQGNSA. V was pared by 6 bases and J by 0 bases, with 16 bases between. The CDR3 runs to 16 residues. CDR3: CASRTRTGPSTDTQYF. CDR3 nucleotides: TGTGCCAGCAGGACAAGAACAGGCCCTAGCACAGATACGCAGTATTTT.

V is TRBV20-1 and J is TRBJ2-1; D may be TRBD2 (5 bases). CDR3 size: 13 residues. Germline V CDR1 and CDR2: DFQATT, SNEGSKA (reference sequence). V dropped 0 bases and J dropped 13 bases, with 16 bases sitting between them. The CDR3, as DNA: TGCAGTGCTAGAGATGGGAGAGGTGGGGAACAGTTCTTC. Translated: CSARDGRGGEQFF.

This clonotype was recorded at least ten times. This chain connects TRBV28 to TRBJ2-7; the D is unclear. Germline values: CDR1 MDHEN, CDR2 SYDVKM. Trimming removed 3 bases from V and 6 bases from J, with 6 bases in between. The CDR3 extends over 11 amino acids. The CDR3 sequence is CASSFIREQYF. CDR3 coding DNA: TGTGCCAGCAGTTTTATTCGCGAGCAGTACTTC.

This clonotype occurred many times. V gene TRBV30 combines with J gene TRBJ2-1; 7 nucleotides align to TRBD2. CDR3 size: 14 residues. V gave up 5 bases and J gave up 6 bases; unmatched junction bases: 10. Germline CDR1 and CDR2: GTSNPN and SVGIG (reference sequence). As DNA, the CDR3 is TGTGCCTGGGAAACTAGCGCGAAAGTCAATGAGCAGTTCTTC. Translating it yields CAWETSAKVNEQFF.

This clonotype showed up many times. The chain uses TRBV20-1 and TRBJ2-3; TRBD2 agrees at 7 bases. The CDR3 length is 16 residues. Looked up from germline, CDR1 is DFQATT and CDR2 is SNEGSKA (reference sequence). The V segment lost 0 bases and the J segment 3 bases; nucleotides outside the gene matches: 9. CDR3 amino acids: CSARDVQRDVTDTQYF. For the CDR3, the DNA is TGCAGTGCTAGAGATGTCCAGCGGGATGTAACAGATACGCAGTATTTT.

This clonotype was recorded many times. The chain carries TRBV2 and TRBJ1-1, with D hard to call. V lost 7 bases and J 1 base, leaving 13 bases between the germline ends. The CDR3 is 14 residues long. Germline CDR1 and CDR2: SNHLY and FYNNEI. The CDR3 DNA sequence: TGTGCCAGCACCACCATCCGGGAGAACACTGAAGCTTTCTTT. Translating it yields CASTTIRENTEAFF.

This chain joins TRBV5-1 and TRBJ1-1; tentative D call: TRBD1 (6 bases). Germline lookup yields CDR1 SGHRS and CDR2 YFSETQ. V was clipped by 0 bases and J by 4 bases, with 10 bases between them. The CDR3 has 14 residues. CDR3 in DNA: TGCGCCAGCAGCTTGGAGGGGGATGGCACTGAAGCTTTCTTT. Residues: CASSLEGDGTEAFF. Using reference TRBV5-1 and TRBJ1-1 for the parts outside the CDR3, the full variable domain is KAGVTQTPRYLIKTRGQQVTLSCSPISGHRSVSWYQQTPGQGLQFLFEYFSETQRNKGNFPGRFSGRQFSNSRSEMNVSTLELGDSALYLCASSLEGDGTEAFFGQGTRLTVV.

CDR3 nucleotides: TGTGCCAGTAGTATACGGCAGGTCGGGGCCAACGTCCTGACTTTC. It is translated as CASSIRQVGANVLTF. The J gene is TRBJ2-6, the V gene TRBV19; D not resolved. Germline CDR1 LNHDA, CDR2 SQIVND (reference sequence). The CDR3 has 15 residues. Trimming removed 2 bases from V and 4 bases from J, with 9 bases in between. The full variable domain, in which reference TRBV19 and TRBJ2-6 provide the parts outside the CDR3, is DGGITQSPKYLFRKEGQNVTLSCEQNLNHDAMYWYRQDPGQGLRLIYYSQIVNDFQKGDIAEGYSVSREKKESFPLTVTSAQKNPTAFYLCASSIRQVGANVLTFGAGSRLTVL.

The chain recombines TRBV2 with TRBJ1-4; TRBD1 matches 7 bases. CDR1 and CDR2 from the germline V gene are SNHLY and FYNNEI. V dropped 5 bases and J dropped 7; count of bases not matched to a gene: 7. The CDR3 contains 14 residues. The CDR3 protein is CASSTDRSREKLFF. CDR3 sequence (DNA): TGTGCCAGCAGTACGGACAGGAGTCGTGAAAAACTGTTTTTT.